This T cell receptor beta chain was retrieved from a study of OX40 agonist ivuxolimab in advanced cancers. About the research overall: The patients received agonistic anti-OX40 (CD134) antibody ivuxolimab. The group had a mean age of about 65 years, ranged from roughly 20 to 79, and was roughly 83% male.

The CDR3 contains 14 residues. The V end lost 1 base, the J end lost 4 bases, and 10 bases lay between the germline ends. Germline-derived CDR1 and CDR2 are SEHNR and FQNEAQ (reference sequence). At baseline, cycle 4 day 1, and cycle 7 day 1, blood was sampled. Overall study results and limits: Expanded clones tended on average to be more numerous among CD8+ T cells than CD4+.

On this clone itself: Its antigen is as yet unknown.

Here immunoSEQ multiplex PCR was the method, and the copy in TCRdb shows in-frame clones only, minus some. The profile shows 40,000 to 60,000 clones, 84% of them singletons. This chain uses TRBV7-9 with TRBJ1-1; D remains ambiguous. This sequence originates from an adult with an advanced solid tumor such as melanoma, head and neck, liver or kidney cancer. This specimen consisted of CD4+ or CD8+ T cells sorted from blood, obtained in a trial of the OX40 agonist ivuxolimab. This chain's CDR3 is CASSLGQRATEAFF. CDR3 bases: TGTGCCAGCAGCTTAGGACAAAGAGCCACTGAAGCTTTCTTT.